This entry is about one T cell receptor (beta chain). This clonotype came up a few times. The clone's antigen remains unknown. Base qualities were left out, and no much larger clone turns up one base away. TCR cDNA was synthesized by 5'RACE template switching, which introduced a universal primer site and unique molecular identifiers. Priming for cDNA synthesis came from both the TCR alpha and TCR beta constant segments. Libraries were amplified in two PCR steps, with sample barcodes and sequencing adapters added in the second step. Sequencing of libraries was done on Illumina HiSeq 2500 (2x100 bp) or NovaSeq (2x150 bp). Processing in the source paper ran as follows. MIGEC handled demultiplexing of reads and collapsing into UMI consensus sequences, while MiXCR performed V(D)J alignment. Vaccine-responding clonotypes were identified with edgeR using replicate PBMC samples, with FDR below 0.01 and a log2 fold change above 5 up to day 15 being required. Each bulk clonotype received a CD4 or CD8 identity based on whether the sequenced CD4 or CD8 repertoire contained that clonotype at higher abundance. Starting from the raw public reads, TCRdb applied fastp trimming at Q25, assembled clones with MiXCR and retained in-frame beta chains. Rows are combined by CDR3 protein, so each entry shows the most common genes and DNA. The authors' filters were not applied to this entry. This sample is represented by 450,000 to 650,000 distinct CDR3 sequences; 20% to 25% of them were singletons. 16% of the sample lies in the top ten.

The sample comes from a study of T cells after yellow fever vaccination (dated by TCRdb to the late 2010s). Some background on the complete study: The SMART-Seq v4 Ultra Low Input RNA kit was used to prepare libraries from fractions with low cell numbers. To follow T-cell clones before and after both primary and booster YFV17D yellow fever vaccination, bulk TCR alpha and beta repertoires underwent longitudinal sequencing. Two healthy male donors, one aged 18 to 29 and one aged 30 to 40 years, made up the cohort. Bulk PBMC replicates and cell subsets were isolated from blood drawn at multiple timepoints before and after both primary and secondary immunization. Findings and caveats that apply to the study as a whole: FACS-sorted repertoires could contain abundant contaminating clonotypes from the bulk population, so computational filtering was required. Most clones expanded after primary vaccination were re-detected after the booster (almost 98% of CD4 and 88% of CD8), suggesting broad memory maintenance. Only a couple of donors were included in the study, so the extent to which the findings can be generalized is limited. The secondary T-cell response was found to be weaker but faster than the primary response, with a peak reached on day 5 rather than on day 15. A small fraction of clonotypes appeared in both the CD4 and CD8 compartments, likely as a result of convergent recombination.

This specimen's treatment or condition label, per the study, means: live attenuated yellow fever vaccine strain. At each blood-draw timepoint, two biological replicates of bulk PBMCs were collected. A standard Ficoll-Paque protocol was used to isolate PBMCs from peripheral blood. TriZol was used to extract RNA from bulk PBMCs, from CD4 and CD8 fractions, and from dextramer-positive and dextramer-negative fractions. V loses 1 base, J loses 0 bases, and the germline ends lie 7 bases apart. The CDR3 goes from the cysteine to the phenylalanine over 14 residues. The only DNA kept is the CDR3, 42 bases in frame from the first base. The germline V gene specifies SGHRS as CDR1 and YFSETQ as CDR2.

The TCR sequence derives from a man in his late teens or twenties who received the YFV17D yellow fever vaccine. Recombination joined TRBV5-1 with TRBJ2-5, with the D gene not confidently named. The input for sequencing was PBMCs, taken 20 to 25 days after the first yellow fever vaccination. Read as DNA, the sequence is TGCGCCAGCAGCTTGATGTCGCACCAAGAGACCCAGTACTTC. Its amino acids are CASSLMSHQETQYF.